The 29 T cell receptor beta chains listed next were all sequenced from one sample in a study of T cell responses to AZD1222 COVID-19 vaccine. Using immunoSEQ multiplex PCR, the repertoire was profiled, and TCRdb retains in-frame clones only, with some absent. The top ten clones hold around 5.1% of a sample with over 110,000 clones, more than 85% of them seen once. Sequences were derived from peripheral blood, sampled on day 0 of AZD1222 vaccination. These receptors were taken from an adult in good health.

The chain recombines TRBV30 with TRBJ2-7, with no clear D. In germline, CDR1 is GTSNPN, CDR2 SVGIG (reference sequence). This CDR3 is built from 12 residues. Trimming removed 0 bases from V and 4 bases from J, with 7 bases in between. CDR3 protein: CAWSVAGYEQYF. The CDR3 DNA is TGTGCCTGGAGTGTAGCAGGTTACGAGCAGTACTTC.

This sequence joins TRBV10-3 and TRBJ2-7; D possibly corresponds to TRBD2 (5 bases). Trimming stripped 5 bases from V and 4 bases from J, with 9 bases between. In germline, CDR1 is ENHRY, CDR2 SYGVKD. The CDR3 consists of 12 residues. CDR3 sequence (DNA): TGTGCCATCAGTAGGGAGTCTTACGAGCAGTACTTC. Translation: CAISRESYEQYF.

The chain carries TRBV3-1 (or the pseudogene TRBV3-2) and TRBJ1-5; 8 bases fit TRBD1. The V gene's germline CDR1 is LGHDT and CDR2 YNNKEL (reference sequence). The J segment lost 7 bases and the V segment lost 1 base, leaving 3 bases of the junction unmatched. The CDR3 length is 14 residues. The CDR3 here is CASSQVSGGQPQHF. CDR3 nucleotides: TGTGCCAGCAGCCAAGTTTCAGGGGGCCAGCCCCAGCATTTT.

The CDR3 nucleotides read TGTGCCAGCAGCCAGACTGAAGGGGAGACCCAGTACTTC. This translates into CASSQTEGETQYF. The chain is built from TRBV7-9 and TRBJ2-5, with D unclear. The CDR3 is 13 residues long. The V end was cut by 5 bases, the J end by 5 bases, with 12 bases between. Germline-derived CDR1 and CDR2 are SEHNR and FQNEAQ (reference sequence).

The chain has TRBV25-1 and TRBJ1-4, with D hard to call. V was pared by 8 bases and J by 12 bases, with 13 bases between. Germline CDR1 reads MGHDK; CDR2 reads SYGVNS. This CDR3 contains 11 residues. CDR3 loop: CASSPSRELFF. The CDR3 DNA is TGTGCCAGCTCCCCGAGTCGAGAACTGTTTTTT.

The gene calls are TRBV16 and TRBJ1-6; D is undetermined. CDR3 length equals 13 residues. The V gene lost 4 bases and the J gene lost 9 bases, with 10 bases spanning the gap. Germline CDR1 and CDR2: KGHSY and FQNENV. In DNA form, the CDR3 reads TGTGCCAGCAGCCCGGTCGGGGTTTCACCCCTCCACTTT. This translates into CASSPVGVSPLHF.

A single count supports this clone. J is TRBJ2-7 and V is TRBV5-4, with D unresolved. Germline V gene sequence: CDR1 SGHNT, CDR2 YYREEE (reference sequence). V was clipped by 0 bases and J by 2 bases, with 9 bases between them. The CDR3 totals 14 residues. CDR3 sequence (DNA): TGTGCCAGCAGCTTGGGGGCAGGCGCCTACGAGCAGTACTTC. It encodes CASSLGAGAYEQYF.

The chain joins TRBV27 to TRBJ1-1, with a weak D call TRBD1 (5 bases). CDR1 and CDR2 from the germline V gene are MNHEY and SMNVEV (reference sequence). V shed 2 bases and J shed 4 bases, with 14 bases lying between them. The CDR3 consists of 15 residues. CDR3 amino acids: CASSLGGRGRTEAFF. As DNA, the CDR3 is TGTGCCAGCAGTTTAGGCGGCCGGGGCCGCACTGAAGCTTTCTTT.

CDR3 protein: CASRAGTGGPNQPQHF. The CDR3 DNA follows: TGTGCCAGCAGGGCCGGGACAGGGGGCCCCAATCAGCCCCAGCATTTT. This chain joins TRBV2 and TRBJ1-5; 12 positions match TRBD1. This CDR3 contains 16 residues. V shed 6 bases, J shed 3 bases, and the junction held 6 bases outside the gene matches. Germline V lookup: CDR1 SNHLY, CDR2 FYNNEI.

The genes are TRBV6-5 and TRBJ2-7; 7 bases agree with TRBD1. Trimming cost V 4 bases and J 3 bases; bases outside gene matches: 9. Germline CDR1 is MNHEY and CDR2 is SVGAGI. There are 15 residues in the CDR3. CDR3 sequence (DNA): TGTGCCAGCAGTTTAGACAGGGAACGTGACTACGAGCAGTACTTC. Its protein is CASSLDRERDYEQYF.

The chain is built from TRBV6-5 and TRBJ1-4; D not resolved. The V end lost 7 bases, the J end lost 8 bases, and 14 bases lay between the germline ends. The CDR3 covers 13 residues. Germline CDR1 and CDR2: MNHEY and SVGAGI. The CDR3 sequence is CASNAITGEKLFF. The CDR3 region has the DNA TGTGCCAGCAACGCCATTACGGGGGAAAAACTGTTTTTT.

Only one count was recorded for this clone. The chain uses TRBV19 and TRBJ1-3, with 7 bases matching TRBD1. Germline trimming cut 7 bases from V and 4 bases from J; bases unmatched to any gene: 10. The CDR3 length is 15 residues. Germline-derived CDR1 and CDR2 are LNHDA and SQIVND (reference sequence). CDR3 sequence reads: CASTTDRVGGNTIYF. CDR3 in DNA: TGTGCCAGTACCACCGACAGGGTTGGGGGAAACACCATATATTTT.

The chain couples TRBV27 to TRBJ2-1, with D perhaps TRBD1 or TRBD2 (5 bases each). Germline CDR1 MNHEY, CDR2 SMNVEV (reference sequence). V shed 5 bases and J shed 9 bases, with 20 bases lying between them. This CDR3 spans 15 amino acids. CDR3 sequence: CASSQRGGIGGEQFF. CDR3 nucleotides: TGTGCCAGCAGTCAGAGGGGCGGAATAGGAGGTGAGCAGTTCTTC.

V usage is TRBV4-3 and J usage is TRBJ2-3, with no clear D. The germline CDR1 and CDR2 sequences are LGHNA and YSLEER. The CDR3 is made up of 14 amino acids. The germline V and J ends were trimmed by 1 base and 2 bases, with 7 bases remaining between them. CDR3 bases: TGCGCCAGCAGCCAAGGACCATACACAGATACGCAGTATTTT. Amino acid sequence: CASSQGPYTDTQYF.

The chain combines TRBV29-1 with TRBJ2-2; D remains ambiguous. This CDR3 spans 12 amino acids. The germline CDR1 and CDR2 sequences are SQVTM and ANQGSEA. The V end was cut by 4 bases, the J end by 1 base, with 4 bases between. DNA for the CDR3: TGCAGCGTTGCCGAGAACACCGGGGAGCTGTTTTTT. This gives the protein CSVAENTGELFF.

The chain recombines TRBV27 with TRBJ1-5; D is undetermined. Germline assignment: CDR1 MNHEY and CDR2 SMNVEV (reference sequence). V gave up 3 bases and J gave up 2 bases, with 5 bases separating them. CDR3 length: 13 amino acids. CDR3 loop: CASSLRGNQPQHF. The CDR3 DNA is TGTGCCAGCAGTTTGAGAGGCAATCAGCCCCAGCATTTT.

The chain combines TRBV6-5 with TRBJ1-3; D remains unclear. Germline CDR1 MNHEY, CDR2 SVGAGI. The CDR3 is 11 amino acids. V was trimmed by 8 bases and J by 4 bases, leaving 6 bases between them. CDR3 region: CASRRGNTIYF. DNA of the CDR3: TGTGCCAGCCGGAGGGGAAACACCATATATTTT.

This clone was seen a single time. The chain is built from TRBV3-1 (or the pseudogene TRBV3-2) and TRBJ2-2; D not certain. Germline CDR1 and CDR2: LGHDT and YNNKEL (reference sequence). Trimming removed 5 bases at V and 11 bases at J, with 9 bases between. The CDR3 runs 11 residues. The CDR3 protein is CASSGWAELFF. DNA for the CDR3: TGTGCCAGCAGCGGGTGGGCTGAGCTGTTTTTT.

The genes are TRBV3-1 (or the pseudogene TRBV3-2) and TRBJ2-3, with D perhaps TRBD2 (6 bases). Germline CDR1 and CDR2: LGHDT and YNNKEL (reference sequence). V lost 7 bases to trimming and J lost 2 bases, with 13 bases between them. This CDR3 region has 14 residues. The CDR3 coding sequence is TGTGCCAGCACTTCGGGGGTGAACACAGATACGCAGTATTTT. Amino acids: CASTSGVNTDTQYF.

This chain joins TRBV19 and TRBJ1-4; no clear D gene. Germline lookup yields CDR1 LNHDA and CDR2 SQIVND (reference sequence). The CDR3 sequence is 13 residues long. The ends were cut back, 8 bases at V and 4 bases at J, with 11 bases in the middle. For the CDR3, the DNA is TGTGCCAGTGCCCGGGCCGTTAATGAAAAACTGTTTTTT. Its translation: CASARAVNEKLFF.

The chain carries TRBV27 and TRBJ2-7, with TRBD1 identical over 7 bases. CDR1 is MNHEY, CDR2 SMNVEV, per germline (reference sequence). The CDR3 contains 15 residues. V trimming: 8 bases; J trimming: 3 bases; junction bases outside the gene matches: 13. CDR3 in amino acids: CASGKGQASHYEQYF. In DNA form, the CDR3 reads TGTGCCAGCGGAAAAGGACAGGCATCACACTACGAGCAGTACTTC.

This chain links TRBV27 with TRBJ1-2, with a weak D call TRBD1 (5 bases). Germline V gene sequence: CDR1 MNHEY, CDR2 SMNVEV (reference sequence). V lost 0 bases and J lost 6, with 11 bases in between. The length of the CDR3 is 14 residues. The DNA for the CDR3 is TGTGCCAGCAGTTTATCGACCGGGGCGGATGGCTACACCTTC. This codes for CASSLSTGADGYTF.

The CDR3 DNA reads as TGTGCCAGCAGCTTAGGACACAGGGCCTACGAGCAGTACTTC. It translates to CASSLGHRAYEQYF. This chain links TRBV7-9 with TRBJ2-7; D might be TRBD1 (6 bases). CDR1 and CDR2 (germline): SEHNR, FQNEAQ (reference sequence). Between the trimmed V and J ends, which lost 1 base and 2 bases, there was a span of 9 bases. There are 14 residues in the CDR3.

The chain combines TRBV27 with TRBJ1-2; 8 bases are a match to TRBD1. This CDR3 comprises 14 residues. The V and J ends lost 6 bases and 3 bases, in that order; junction bases with no gene match: 6. From germline, CDR1 is MNHEY and CDR2 SMNVEV (reference sequence). The CDR3 reads CASRGGQGYYGYTF. CDR3 nucleotides: TGTGCCAGCAGGGGCGGACAGGGTTACTATGGCTACACCTTC.

The table lists this clone with a count of one. The chain uses TRBV15 and TRBJ2-1; no definite D call. The CDR3 spans 18 residues. Trimming took 4 bases from V and 0 from J, leaving 19 bases between them. In germline, CDR1 is LNHNV, CDR2 YYDKDF (reference sequence). The CDR3 DNA reads TGTGCCACCAGCAAGCCTTCTCCTCTTTCTTCCTCCTACAATGAGCAGTTCTTC. Translation: CATSKPSPLSSSYNEQFF.

On this clone itself: Sequence at one end of the junction differs from germline and may be a read error. In DNA form, the CDR3 reads TGTGCTAGCAGCTCCAGCCCCGGGGGGGGCGCACTAGATACGCAGTATTTT. It yields the protein CASSSSPGGGALDTQYF. The V and J genes are TRBV7-7 and TRBJ2-3; 8 bases line up with TRBD2. The CDR3 contains 17 residues. Germline loops: CDR1 SSHAT, CDR2 FNYEAQ (reference sequence).

This clone showed up just once. This chain connects TRBV6-5 to TRBJ2-5; 8 nucleotides align to TRBD2. The ends lost 6 bases at V and 5 bases at J; junction bases unmatched: 8. Germline CDR1 reads MNHEY; CDR2 reads SVGAGI. This CDR3 contains 14 residues. CDR3 sequence (DNA): TGTGCCAGCAGAAGGCCAGCGGGAGCCGAGACCCAGTACTTC. Translating it yields CASRRPAGAETQYF.

The rearrangement uses TRBV7-9 and TRBJ2-1; TRBD2 agrees at 8 bases. V gave up 0 bases and J gave up 6 bases; unmatched junction bases: 4. Germline values: CDR1 SEHNR, CDR2 FQNEAQ (reference sequence). The CDR3 has 15 residues. The CDR3 DNA reads TGTGCCAGCAGCTTAGCTACTAGCGGCGTCAATGAGCAGTTCTTC. Protein sequence: CASSLATSGVNEQFF.

This sequence joins TRBV5-6 and TRBJ1-2; 7 bases fit TRBD1. This CDR3 spans 15 amino acids. The germline V gene has CDR1 SGHDT and CDR2 YYEEEE. The trim removed 0 bases at V and 5 bases at J, leaving 7 bases unmatched. CDR3 in DNA: TGTGCCAGCAGCTTGGAACAGGGGAATCGGTATGGCTACACCTTC. It codes for CASSLEQGNRYGYTF. The complete variable domain, with remaining parts taken from reference TRBV5-6 and TRBJ1-2, reads DAGVTQSPTHLIKTRGQQVTLRCSPKSGHDTVSWYQQALGQGPQFIFQYYEEEERQRGNFPDRFSGHQFPNYSSELNVNALLLGDSALYLCASSLEQGNRYGYTFGSGTRLTVV.